A single sample is the source of the 27 T cell receptor beta chains below, sequenced in a study of blood T cell repertoires in COVID-19. Here immunoSEQ multiplex PCR was the method, and the copy in TCRdb shows in-frame clones only, minus some. Among a few hundred thousand clones listed, about 82% were seen once. The sample comprised peripheral blood. The receptors come from a woman aged 45-65 years with acute or convalescent COVID-19.

The genes are TRBV5-1 and TRBJ2-1; D ambiguous. The germline V gene has CDR1 SGHRS and CDR2 YFSETQ. The germline V and J ends were trimmed by 0 bases and 5 bases, with 9 bases remaining between them. This CDR3 is 14 amino acids long. The CDR3 DNA reads as TGCGCCAGCAGCTTGGCGTCCTACGACAATGAGCAGTTCTTC. Protein: CASSLASYDNEQFF.

The J gene is TRBJ2-7, the V gene TRBV7-3; TRBD2 matches 8 bases. Germline V gene sequence: CDR1 SGHTA, CDR2 FQGTGA. V lost 4 bases, J lost 8 bases, and 16 bases stayed unmatched. The CDR3 length is 16 residues. The CDR3 is CASSSLSGKVLSKQYF. CDR3 nucleotides: TGTGCCAGCAGCTCCCTTAGCGGGAAGGTCTTGTCGAAGCAGTACTTC.

The chain uses TRBV11-3 and TRBJ2-2, with TRBD2 matching 9 bases. Germline assignment: CDR1 SGHNT and CDR2 YENEEA. V dropped 2 bases and J dropped 4; count of bases not matched to a gene: 14. The CDR3 is 19 residues long. The CDR3 nucleotides are TGTGCCAGCAGCTTACTTCCCGGTAGTGCGGGAGGGGTCACCGGGGAGCTGTTTTTT. Translation: CASSLLPGSAGGVTGELFF. Variable domain in full (rest from reference TRBV11-3 and TRBJ2-2): EAGVVQSPRYKIIEKKQPVAFWCNPISGHNTLYWYLQNLGQGPELLIRYENEEAVDDSQLPKDRFSAERLKGVDSTLKIQPAELGDSAVYLCASSLLPGSAGGVTGELFFGEGSRLTVL.

The V gene is TRBV28, the J gene TRBJ2-3, with a possible D match to TRBD2 (6 bases). The CDR3 is 14 amino acids. The germline CDR1 and CDR2 sequences are MDHEN and SYDVKM. Between the trimmed V and J ends, which lost 5 bases and 1 base, there was a span of 10 bases. The CDR3 sequence is CASSRRDRTDTQYF. CDR3 DNA: TGTGCCAGCAGTCGGCGGGACCGCACAGATACGCAGTATTTT.

The chain employs TRBV28 and TRBJ1-1; D remains unclear. The germline V gene has CDR1 MDHEN and CDR2 SYDVKM. With 2 bases removed from V and 8 bases from J, the gap between germline ends came to 9 bases. The CDR3 spans 12 residues. The CDR3 loop reads CASSLPFFEAFF. The CDR3 coding sequence is TGTGCCAGCAGTTTACCCTTCTTCGAAGCTTTCTTT.

There are a few counts of this clone. The CDR3 bases are TGTGCCTGGAACCTCCGGGGACAGATGAACACTGAAGCTTTCTTT. Its protein is CAWNLRGQMNTEAFF. The chain links TRBV30 to TRBJ1-1; 7 bases fit TRBD1. The CDR3 covers 15 residues. J lost 0 bases, V lost 4 bases, and 8 bases had no gene match. Per germline, CDR1 GTSNPN and CDR2 SVGIG (reference sequence).

The chain links TRBV2 to TRBJ1-4; 7 bases match TRBD1. The J segment lost 5 bases and the V segment lost 3 bases, leaving 3 bases of the junction unmatched. Germline V gene sequence: CDR1 SNHLY, CDR2 FYNNEI. The CDR3 is made up of 14 amino acids. CDR3 region: CASSETGWNEKLFF. The CDR3 DNA reads TGTGCCAGCAGTGAGACAGGGTGGAATGAAAAACTGTTTTTT.

The chain links TRBV7-9 to TRBJ2-7; weak D call: TRBD1 (7 bases). The germline V gene has CDR1 SEHNR and CDR2 FQNEAQ (reference sequence). This CDR3 is built from 16 residues. Trimming took off 5 bases at V and 4 bases at J, with 21 bases between the two ends. CDR3 in DNA: TGTGCCAGCAGCCGCAACCGGGGGACAGACCCTTACGAGCAGTACTTC. It is translated as CASSRNRGTDPYEQYF. Full variable domain (remainder filled in from reference TRBV7-9 and TRBJ2-7): DTGVSQNPRHKITKRGQNVTFRCDPISEHNRLYWYRQTLGQGPEFLTYFQNEAQLEKSRLLSDRFSAERPKGSFSTLEIQRTEQGDSAMYLCASSRNRGTDPYEQYFGPGTRLTVT.

CDR3 bases: TGTGCCAGCAGCAAGGGACCTTGGACTAGTCCTCACAATGAGCAGTTCTTC. Its protein is CASSKGPWTSPHNEQFF. The rearrangement uses TRBV7-9 and TRBJ2-1; 7 positions agree with TRBD2. There are 17 residues in the CDR3. Germline CDR1 is SEHNR and CDR2 is FQNEAQ (reference sequence). Germline trimming cut 5 bases from V and 5 bases from J; bases unmatched to any gene: 15.

The rearrangement links TRBV4-1 to TRBJ1-2; a possible D gene is TRBD1 (5 bases). The V gene lost 4 bases and the J gene lost 5 bases, with 11 bases spanning the gap. CDR1 and CDR2 (germline): MGHRA, YSYEKL. The CDR3 extends over 13 amino acids. The CDR3 DNA is TGCGCCAGCAGCCCCGACGGGGGTTATGGCTACACCTTC. Its translation: CASSPDGGYGYTF.

The chain carries TRBV5-5 and TRBJ1-2, with TRBD1 as a possible D gene (5 bases). The CDR3 sequence is 12 residues long. V lost 1 base, J lost 6 bases, and 7 bases lay in between. Germline values: CDR1 SGHKS, CDR2 YYEKEE (reference sequence). CDR3 DNA: TGTGCCAGCAGCTTGTCAGGGAATGGCTACACCTTC. This gives the protein CASSLSGNGYTF.

This chain uses TRBV7-8 with TRBJ1-2; perhaps TRBD1 as D (5 bases). V was pared by 1 base and J by 8 bases, with 11 bases between. Germline V CDR1 and CDR2: SGHVS, FQNEAQ. The CDR3 totals 13 residues. This CDR3 is CASSLETPGGYTF. The CDR3 coding sequence is TGTGCCAGCAGCTTAGAGACCCCAGGGGGCTACACCTTC.

The chain uses TRBV11-2 and TRBJ1-5, with no clear D. Germline lookup yields CDR1 SGHAT and CDR2 FQNNGV. The CDR3 contains 17 residues. V lost 0 bases, J lost 0 bases, and 12 bases lay in between. The CDR3 reads CASSLDGQYYSNQPQHF. The DNA of the CDR3 is TGTGCCAGCAGCTTAGACGGCCAGTACTATAGCAATCAGCCCCAGCATTTT.

This sequence joins TRBV6-6 and TRBJ2-5; 9 nucleotides align to TRBD2. Germline V CDR1 and CDR2: MNHNY, SVGAGI (reference sequence). The CDR3 contains 14 residues. V gave up 1 base and J gave up 3 bases; unmatched junction bases: 0. Written as DNA, the CDR3 is TGTGCCAGCAGTTACTTAGCGGGAGAAGAGACCCAGTACTTC. Translating gives CASSYLAGEETQYF.

The chain combines TRBV9 with TRBJ2-1; the D gene is possibly TRBD1 (6 bases). The CDR3 has 14 residues. V was shortened by 2 bases and J by 5 bases, with 11 bases between the two germline ends. Germline V lookup: CDR1 SGDLS, CDR2 YYNGEE. The CDR3 DNA sequence: TGTGCCAGCAGCGTGGGGGCTGGTAACAATGAGCAGTTCTTC. Translated, it gives CASSVGAGNNEQFF.

CDR3 in DNA: TGTGCCAGCAGCTTCGTATCAGGGTCCGAGCAGTACTTC. It specifies CASSFVSGSEQYF. V is TRBV11-3 and J is TRBJ2-7, with a possible D match to TRBD1 (5 bases). Trimming took off 3 bases at V and 6 bases at J, with 12 bases between the two ends. The CDR3 is 13 residues long. CDR1 is SGHNT and CDR2 is YENEEA in the germline V gene.

The gene calls are TRBV20-1 and TRBJ1-2, with 8 bases that match TRBD1. CDR1 is DFQATT and CDR2 is SNEGSKA in the germline V gene (reference sequence). This CDR3 comprises 11 residues. V trimming: 6 bases; J trimming: 3 bases; junction bases outside the gene matches: 0. In DNA, the CDR3 is TGCAGTGCGACAGGGGACTATGGCTACACCTTC. It encodes CSATGDYGYTF.

The V call is TRBV5-8, the J call TRBJ2-2; 7 bases fit TRBD2. With 2 bases clipped from V and 7 bases from J, the junction kept 11 bases outside the gene matches. Germline values: CDR1 SGHTS, CDR2 YDEGEE. CDR3 size: 16 residues. The chain's CDR3 is CASSFSGIGPGGELFF. CDR3 bases: TGTGCCAGCAGCTTCAGCGGGATCGGCCCCGGCGGGGAGCTGTTTTTT.

The chain uses TRBV6-1 and TRBJ2-2, with D perhaps matching TRBD1 (5 bases). V was clipped by 3 bases and J by 4 bases, with 9 bases between them. This CDR3 region has 14 residues. Germline-derived CDR1 and CDR2 are MNHNS and SASEGT. The CDR3 is CASSEWGGTGELFF. Written as DNA, the CDR3 is TGTGCCAGCAGTGAGTGGGGCGGCACCGGGGAGCTGTTTTTT.

This clone has just a few counts. The chain carries TRBV24-1 and TRBJ1-5; 10 nucleotides agree with TRBD1. The length of the CDR3 is 17 residues. The V segment lost 4 bases and the J segment 4 bases; nucleotides outside the gene matches: 9. The germline gives CDR1 KGHDR, CDR2 SFDVKD. CDR3 sequence reads: CATSDLGQGRMNQPQHF. CDR3 in DNA: TGTGCCACCAGTGACCTGGGACAGGGGCGTATGAATCAGCCCCAGCATTTT.

The rearrangement links TRBV6-1 to TRBJ1-1; D not resolved. The CDR3 runs to 14 residues. Per the germline V gene, CDR1 is MNHNS and CDR2 is SASEGT. Trimming pared 0 bases from V and 0 bases from J, leaving 5 bases between. DNA of the CDR3: TGTGCCAGCAGTGAAGCAGCTATGAACACTGAAGCTTTCTTT. Its protein is CASSEAAMNTEAFF.

In DNA, the CDR3 is TGTGCCAGCAGCCGTGAGACGGGAGTTATATACGAGCAGTACTTC. Residues: CASSRETGVIYEQYF. This chain links TRBV7-2 with TRBJ2-7; D is perhaps TRBD2 (6 bases). V dropped 5 bases and J dropped 4 bases, with 18 bases sitting between them. The CDR3 totals 15 residues. Germline CDR1 is SGHTA and CDR2 is FQGNSA.

The rearrangement uses TRBV28 and TRBJ2-7; 11 nucleotides line up with TRBD2. J was trimmed by 1 base and V by 6 bases; bases with no gene match: 5. Germline V gene sequence: CDR1 MDHEN, CDR2 SYDVKM. The CDR3 runs 15 residues. CDR3 nucleotides: TGTGCCAGCAGCACGACTAGCGGGACGTCCTACGAGCAGTACTTC. Translating gives CASSTTSGTSYEQYF.

This chain joins TRBV20-1 and TRBJ2-7; 12 nucleotides match TRBD2. The CDR3 contains 17 residues. V lost 3 bases to trimming and J lost 0 bases; unmatched junction nucleotides: 9. The germline V gene encodes CDR1 DFQATT and CDR2 SNEGSKA (reference sequence). The DNA for the CDR3 is TGCAGTGCTAGTTGGCTAGCGGGAGGGCCAAGCTCCTACGAGCAGTACTTC. Its translation is CSASWLAGGPSSYEQYF.

The rearrangement joins TRBV19 to TRBJ2-7; D perhaps matches TRBD2 (6 bases). In germline, CDR1 is LNHDA, CDR2 SQIVND (reference sequence). The germline V and J ends were trimmed by 6 bases and 2 bases, with 14 bases remaining between them. The CDR3 covers 14 residues. In nucleotides, the CDR3 is TGTGCCAGTAGAGGTAGCGGCATCGCCTACGAGCAGTACTTC. This encodes CASRGSGIAYEQYF.

J is TRBJ1-2 and V is TRBV5-1; 9 bases are a match to TRBD1. The germline V gene has CDR1 SGHRS and CDR2 YFSETQ. With V trimmed by 4 bases and J by 4 bases, 14 bases remained unmatched. This CDR3 comprises 17 residues. The CDR3 bases are TGCGCCAGCAGCCGACTGGGACAGGGAGGGGGTAGCTATGGCTACACCTTC. Protein product: CASSRLGQGGGSYGYTF.

This chain connects TRBV7-9 to TRBJ2-3, with 8 bases fitting TRBD2. The CDR3 contains 16 residues. V shed 6 bases, J shed 6 bases, and the junction held 14 bases outside the gene matches. Per the germline V gene, CDR1 is SEHNR and CDR2 is FQNEAQ (reference sequence). The DNA of the CDR3 is TGTGCCAGCAGTTCCCCCGTAGCGGGGCTGCGGGATACGCAGTATTTT. It translates to CASSSPVAGLRDTQYF.